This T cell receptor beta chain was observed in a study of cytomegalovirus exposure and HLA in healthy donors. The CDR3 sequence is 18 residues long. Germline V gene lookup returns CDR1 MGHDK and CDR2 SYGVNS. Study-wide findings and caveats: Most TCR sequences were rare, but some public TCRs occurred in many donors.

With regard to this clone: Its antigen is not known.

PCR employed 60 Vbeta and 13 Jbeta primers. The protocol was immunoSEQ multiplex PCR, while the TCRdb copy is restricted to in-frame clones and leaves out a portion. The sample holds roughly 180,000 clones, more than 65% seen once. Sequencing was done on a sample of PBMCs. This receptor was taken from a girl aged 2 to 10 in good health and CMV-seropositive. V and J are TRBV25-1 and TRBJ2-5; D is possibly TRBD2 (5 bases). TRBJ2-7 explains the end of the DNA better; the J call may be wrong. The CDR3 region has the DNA TGTGCCAGCAGTGCTGCGCAGCCCCCCGGGGTCGGGTACTACGAGCAGTACTTC. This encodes CASSAAQPPGVGYYEQYF.